This record covers a single T cell receptor beta chain. The data belong to a study of blood T cell repertoires in COVID-19. At the level of the study: COVID-19 samples from acute and convalescent phases originated in the United States, Italy and Spain. PBMCs, B-cell-depleted T cells, or T cells were the source of the cDNA or gDNA that made up the material.

The length of the CDR3 is 15 residues. The germline gives CDR1 SGDLS, CDR2 YYNGEE. Trimming shortened V by 4 bases and J by 0 bases, and 8 bases separated the two germline ends. Per the original data handling: Amplification of reference gene primers was used by the study to estimate nucleated cell counts. The table came from immunoSEQ multiplex PCR; TCRdb's copy has only in-frame clones and leaves some out. The D gene and trimming were derived from the DNA, and the V and J assignments and clone size from that table. The repertoire holds roughly 250,000 clones, 70% to 90% seen once, with about 2.1% in the top ten.

Sequenced: peripheral blood. The V call is TRBV9, the J call TRBJ1-6; D may be TRBD1 (6 bases). This clonotype was sampled from a woman in her thirties or forties who had recovered from COVID-19. Here the CDR3 reads CASSLDSSYNSPLHF. Here the CDR3 DNA reads TGTGCCAGCAGCTTGGACAGCTCCTATAATTCACCCCTCCACTTT.